Sequencing of this T cell receptor (beta chain) was carried out in a study of blood T cells in healthy people across ages. Using a J-beta primer mix together with a sample-barcoded 5' primer, a second PCR was run for about 6 to 12 cycles. One entry per CDR3 protein results from TCRdb running MiXCR on the 5' RACE reads. Of some 760,000 distinct CDR3 sequences in the sample, around 25% were seen once. Each sample provided at least 6 micrograms of extracted total RNA. The study, taken as a whole, reports: Roughly linear declines in TCR beta diversity per million T cells occurred with age.

A remark on this clonotype: Its antigen remains unidentified.

V lost 6 bases and J 0 bases, leaving 15 bases between the germline ends. The CDR3 sequence is 15 residues long. CDR1 is MNHEY and CDR2 is SVGAGI in the germline V gene. These same records also appear under a second study, on T cells of mothers and their children.

This chain uses TRBV6-5 with TRBJ2-7, with D possibly TRBD1 on 5 matching bases. The clonotype originates from a boy aged 10-17 years in good health. Material for sequencing was blood. DNA of the CDR3: TGTGCCAGCAGGCCTGCCCCGGACATCTCCTACGAGCAGTACTTC. Its protein is CASRPAPDISYEQYF.